One T cell receptor (beta chain) is described in this entry. Antigen: not known. The data were obtained in a study of cytomegalovirus exposure and HLA in healthy donors. Study at large: From around 180 million T cells, an earlier analysis saw approximately 120 million unique TCR beta sequences.

Vbeta (60) and Jbeta (13) primers were used in the PCR. Clones were sequenced by immunoSEQ multiplex PCR, and TCRdb holds only the in-frame ones, with some missing. The sample carries about 110,000 clones, almost 70% recorded once. V lost 1 base to trimming and J lost 1 base, with 8 bases between them. Germline V gene data show CDR1 as MNHNS and CDR2 as SASEGT. The CDR3 consists of 14 residues. Nominally healthy donors provided the samples, though records likely missed some immune exposures. General study findings and limits: Segments of the TCR beta V type were, in most cases, productive about 87% or about 30% of the time in an earlier analysis. HLA alleles showed associations with some 17,000 TCR beta sequences in a later analysis, at a 0.05 false discovery rate.

The chain is built from TRBV6-1 and TRBJ2-7; no reliable D call. The source material was PBMCs. The source of this sequence is a man aged 30-40 years in good health and CMV-seropositive. The CDR3 sequence: CASSEGRSSYEQYF. For the CDR3, the DNA is TGTGCCAGCAGTGAAGGCAGGTCTTCCTACGAGCAGTACTTC.